This passage covers 25 T cell receptor beta chains from one sample sequenced in a study of T cell repertoires in cytomegalovirus infection. TCRdb reprocessed the reads with MiXCR, giving one entry per CDR3 protein. The data hold under 350,000 distinct CDR3 sequences, with over 7.5% observed a single time. Input material: PBMCs. These receptors were obtained from a human donor in good health (CMV status not recorded). Some clones in this sample may be carry-over from other donors' samples.

This clonotype was recorded many times. V usage is TRBV4-1 and J usage is TRBJ1-6; 7 bases map to TRBD1. The CDR3 length is 16 residues. Germline V gene sequence: CDR1 MGHRA, CDR2 YSYEKL. The J segment lost 10 bases and the V segment lost 0 bases, leaving 9 bases of the junction unmatched. The CDR3 sequence: CASSQERRGGASPLHF. CDR3 nucleotide sequence: TGCGCCAGCAGCCAAGAGAGAAGAGGGGGCGCATCACCCCTCCACTTT.

The chain recombines TRBV12-5 with TRBJ1-5, with D hard to call. CDR1 is LGHNT, CDR2 FRNRAP, per germline. This CDR3 contains 12 residues. Trimming stripped 2 bases from V and 9 bases from J, with 8 bases between. This CDR3 reads CASGLTHGPQHF. The DNA for the CDR3 is TGTGCTAGTGGTTTGACCCATGGGCCCCAGCATTTT.

The J gene is TRBJ2-7, the V gene TRBV2, with D possibly TRBD1 on 6 matching bases. CDR1 is SNHLY and CDR2 is FYNNEI in the germline V gene. CDR3 length equals 12 residues. The germline V and J ends were trimmed by 8 bases and 0 bases, with 8 bases remaining between them. As DNA, the CDR3 is TGTGCCAGCGACAGGAGCTCCTACGAGCAGTACTTC. It specifies CASDRSSYEQYF.

This chain connects TRBV4-1 to TRBJ2-3, with 10 nucleotides matching TRBD2. The germline V gene has CDR1 MGHRA and CDR2 YSYEKL. J gave up 4 bases and V 0 bases, and 10 bases lay outside the gene matches. The CDR3 spans 18 residues. In DNA, the CDR3 is TGCGCCAGCAGCCAAGATCTGGTTAGCGGGGGGAATGCAGATACGCAGTATTTT. Protein: CASSQDLVSGGNADTQYF.

The rearrangement uses TRBV20-1 and TRBJ2-7; 12 bases are shared with TRBD2. Looked up from germline, CDR1 is DFQATT and CDR2 is SNEGSKA (reference sequence). CDR3 size: 17 residues. V shed 6 bases, J shed 1 base, and the junction held 13 bases outside the gene matches. The CDR3 DNA reads TGCAGTGCCAAAGCCTCTAGCGGGAGGGCCCAGTCCTACGAGCAGTACTTC. It encodes CSAKASSGRAQSYEQYF.

The genes are TRBV6-5 and TRBJ2-1, with a tentative D call TRBD1 (5 bases). CDR1 MNHEY and CDR2 SVGAGI come from the germline V gene. V lost 4 bases and J 1 base, leaving 17 bases between the germline ends. The CDR3 consists of 17 residues. This CDR3 reads CASSSFLFPGSYNEQFF. In DNA form, the CDR3 reads TGTGCCAGCAGTTCTTTCCTCTTCCCAGGGTCCTACAATGAGCAGTTCTTC.

The chain couples TRBV20-1 to TRBJ1-5, with D perhaps TRBD1 (6 bases). Germline lookup yields CDR1 DFQATT and CDR2 SNEGSKA (reference sequence). The CDR3 sequence is 15 residues long. Trimming stripped 6 bases from V and 4 bases from J, with 19 bases between. The DNA for the CDR3 is TGCAGTGCCGGGGGGGCGGGGTCCCCTAATCAGCCCCAGCATTTT. Translated: CSAGGAGSPNQPQHF.

This clonotype has just a few counts. The gene calls are TRBV2 and TRBJ2-5; D uncertain. The CDR3 has 15 amino acids. With 2 bases removed from V and 4 bases from J, the gap between germline ends came to 14 bases. In germline, CDR1 is SNHLY, CDR2 FYNNEI. The CDR3 coding sequence is TGTGCCAGCAGTGAATTGGGCGCTGCCCGAGAGACCCAGTACTTC. This gives the protein CASSELGAARETQYF.

This sequence joins TRBV20-1 and TRBJ2-1, with 11 bases lining up with TRBD2. This CDR3 comprises 16 residues. Trimming cost V 5 bases and J 0 bases; bases outside gene matches: 6. Germline V gene data show CDR1 as DFQATT and CDR2 as SNEGSKA (reference sequence). CDR3 in amino acids: CSAHGLAGSSYNEQFF. CDR3 bases: TGCAGTGCTCATGGACTAGCGGGTTCCTCCTACAATGAGCAGTTCTTC.

This clonotype was detected ten times or more. In DNA form, the CDR3 reads TGTGCCAGCAGCTTAGGGGCTGCTCACTCCTACAATGAGCAGTTCTTC. Residues: CASSLGAAHSYNEQFF. V usage is TRBV11-2 and J usage is TRBJ2-1; the D is unclear. The CDR3 has 16 amino acids. Germline CDR1 SGHAT, CDR2 FQNNGV. The V end was cut by 1 base, the J end by 0 bases, with 10 bases between.

The chain is built from TRBV12-3 or TRBV12-4 and TRBJ1-3; unclear D gene. The germline V and J ends were trimmed by 3 bases and 3 bases, with 6 bases remaining between them. CDR3 length: 13 residues. The chain's CDR3 is CASSLDGGNTIYF. CDR3 DNA: TGTGCCAGCAGTTTGGACGGTGGAAACACCATATATTTT.

This clonotype came up a few times. The V and J genes are TRBV20-1 and TRBJ2-7; TRBD2 is a possible D gene (6 bases). Germline V lookup: CDR1 DFQATT, CDR2 SNEGSKA (reference sequence). V dropped 1 base and J dropped 2 bases, with 12 bases sitting between them. The CDR3 has 14 amino acids. CDR3 protein: CSARGPGSPYEQYF. The CDR3 DNA is TGCAGTGCTAGAGGGCCCGGGAGCCCCTACGAGCAGTACTTC.

This clonotype was counted only a few times. J is TRBJ1-6 and V is TRBV29-1; 7 bases agree with TRBD1. The CDR3 length is 16 residues. V gave up 5 bases and J gave up 4 bases; unmatched junction bases: 11. In germline, CDR1 is SQVTM, CDR2 ANQGSEA. CDR3 coding DNA: TGCAGCGTTTCAAACAGGACAGGCCTGTATAATTCACCCCTCCACTTT. It translates to CSVSNRTGLYNSPLHF. The whole variable domain, filled in from reference TRBV29-1 and TRBJ1-6, reads SAVISQKPSRDICQRGTSLTIQCQVDSQVTMMFWYRQQPGQSLTLIATANQGSEATYESGFVIDKFPISRPNLTFSTLTVSNMSPEDSSIYLCSVSNRTGLYNSPLHFGNGTRLTVT.

Only a few counts were recorded for this clonotype. The chain combines TRBV27 with TRBJ2-7; maybe TRBD1 (5 bases). This CDR3 has 16 amino acids. V gave up 5 bases and J gave up 1 base, with 18 bases separating them. The germline V gene encodes CDR1 MNHEY and CDR2 SMNVEV (reference sequence). CDR3 in amino acids: CASSPRQLITSYEQYF. CDR3 coding DNA: TGTGCCAGCAGTCCACGACAGCTTATTACGTCCTACGAGCAGTACTTC.

In its sample, this clonotype was seen many times. V and J are TRBV7-2 and TRBJ1-4; 8 nucleotides line up with TRBD1. Germline trimming cut 4 bases from V and 4 bases from J; bases unmatched to any gene: 5. The CDR3 length is 15 residues. The V gene's germline CDR1 is SGHTA and CDR2 FQGNSA. The CDR3 reads CASSYLGQVNEKLFF. The DNA of the CDR3 is TGTGCCAGCAGCTACCTGGGACAGGTTAATGAAAAACTGTTTTTT.

The rearrangement uses TRBV6-2 or TRBV6-3 and TRBJ1-5; TRBD1 aligns across 9 bases. From germline, CDR1 is MNHEY and CDR2 SVGEGT. The V gene end was trimmed by 5 bases and the J gene end by 7 bases; junction bases not matched to a gene: 12. The length of the CDR3 is 16 residues. The CDR3 coding sequence is TGTGCCAGCAGTGCTCATTTACAGGGGGCTCAGCAGCCCCAGCATTTT. Amino acid sequence: CASSAHLQGAQQPQHF.

This clonotype was counted at least ten times. V is TRBV12-3 or TRBV12-4 and J is TRBJ1-6; 7 bases match TRBD1. With V trimmed by 5 bases and J by 3 bases, 10 bases remained unmatched. The CDR3 consists of 17 residues. CDR3 protein: CASSTRTGASYNSPLHF. DNA for the CDR3: TGTGCCAGCAGTACCCGGACAGGAGCCAGCTATAATTCACCCCTCCACTTT.

Only a few counts were recorded for this clonotype. The chain combines TRBV4-3 with TRBJ1-5; no clear D. The CDR3 consists of 13 residues. V lost 1 base and J lost 7, with 8 bases in between. CDR1 is LGHNA, CDR2 YSLEER, per germline. The CDR3 DNA sequence: TGCGCCAGCAGCCAAGGACGGTGGCAGCCCCAGCATTTT. Translated: CASSQGRWQPQHF.

This clonotype was seen repeatedly, ten times or more. The chain uses TRBV7-8 and TRBJ1-5, with a tentative D call TRBD1 (6 bases). Trimming stripped 5 bases from V and 6 bases from J, with 20 bases between. The CDR3 loop spans 16 amino acids. Germline V gene lookup returns CDR1 SGHVS and CDR2 FQNEAQ. This CDR3 reads CASSPMATGGAQPQHF. In nucleotides, the CDR3 is TGTGCCAGCAGCCCGATGGCGACCGGGGGCGCTCAGCCCCAGCATTTT.

This clonotype occurred many times. The chain has TRBV7-2 and TRBJ2-7; TRBD1 agrees at 10 bases. J lost 3 bases, V lost 5 bases, and 4 bases had no gene match. The V gene's germline CDR1 is SGHTA and CDR2 FQGNSA. There are 14 residues in the CDR3. CDR3 bases: TGTGCCAGCAGCCAGGGACAGGGGCACTACGAGCAGTACTTC. This codes for CASSQGQGHYEQYF.

This clonotype was counted between two and nine times. V and J are TRBV6-1 and TRBJ2-6; tentatively, D is TRBD2 (5 bases). Trimming left V 4 bases short and J 0 bases short, with 7 bases between. The CDR3 spans 15 residues. Looked up from germline, CDR1 is MNHNS and CDR2 is SASEGT. CDR3 loop: CASSAEGSGANVLTF. The CDR3 DNA reads TGTGCCAGCAGTGCCGAGGGCTCTGGGGCCAACGTCCTGACTTTC.

This clonotype was recorded at least ten times. The gene calls are TRBV6-6 and TRBJ2-1; 10 bases line up with TRBD2. Trimming removed 5 bases from V and 8 bases from J; junction bases left unmatched: 9. From germline, CDR1 is MNHNY and CDR2 SVGAGI (reference sequence). This CDR3 is built from 15 residues. CDR3 protein: CASSPGGLARDEQFF. The CDR3 DNA reads as TGTGCCAGCAGTCCCGGGGGACTAGCGCGGGATGAGCAGTTCTTC.

The sample holds a few counts of this clonotype. This CDR3 reads CASSLGGFSGANVLTF. In nucleotides, the CDR3 is TGTGCCAGTAGTCTGGGAGGGTTCTCTGGGGCCAACGTCCTGACTTTC. The V gene is TRBV19, the J gene TRBJ2-6; TRBD2 agrees at 7 bases. This CDR3 comprises 16 residues. The junction had 4 bases not matched to a gene; V was cut back by 5 bases and J by 0 bases. Germline lookup yields CDR1 LNHDA and CDR2 SQIVND (reference sequence).

Ten or more counts support this clonotype. In nucleotides, the CDR3 is TGTGCCTCGGTTGGACGGGCCCTACCCAAGTACTTC. Translated: CASVGRALPKYF. The V and J genes are TRBV10-3 and TRBJ2-5; D unclear. CDR1 is ENHRY, CDR2 SYGVKD, per germline. The ends were cut back, 11 bases at V and 12 bases at J, with 22 bases in the middle. CDR3 length: 12 amino acids.

In its sample, this clonotype was seen a few times. J is TRBJ2-5 and V is TRBV12-3 or TRBV12-4; the match to TRBD1 covers 9 bases. V lost 3 bases and J lost 8; bases outside the gene matches: 4. This CDR3 comprises 13 residues. CDR3 sequence reads: CASSLRTGVTQYF. The CDR3 DNA follows: TGTGCCAGCAGTTTGAGGACAGGGGTTACCCAGTACTTC.